This T cell receptor beta chain was identified during a study of lymphopenia after photon versus proton radiotherapy. Findings and limits, study-wide: Better survival with proton therapy was suggested as possible, not demonstrated. Under photons, naive T cells and diversity fell while effector/memory populations rose.

Profiled with immunoSEQ multiplex PCR; TCRdb holds only in-frame clones, not every one. The sample consists of about 4,900 clones, more than 70% of them appearing once. The V and J ends lost 3 bases and 4 bases respectively, with 10 bases between them. The germline CDR1 and CDR2 sequences are MNHGY and SVAAGI. The CDR3 length is 14 residues. A remark on this clone: Antigen: not known.

The specimen was peripheral blood, collected from a patient treated with photon-based radiotherapy. The TCR sequence derives from a man at least 80 years old with cholangiocarcinoma. V usage is TRBV6-9 and J usage is TRBJ1-3; D is possibly TRBD1 (5 bases). The DNA of the CDR3 is TGTGCCAGCAGTTACGAGGGGTTGGGAAACACCATATATTTT. It codes for CASSYEGLGNTIYF.